This T cell receptor beta chain was obtained from a study of T-cell memory formation after mild COVID-19. For the study at large: TCR clusters mostly belonged to single donors.

The TCR alpha and TCR beta cDNA libraries, bearing sample barcodes and UMIs, were generated by 5'RACE using constant-segment primers. MiXCR was run by TCRdb on the 5' RACE reads, yielding one entry per CDR3 protein. The table records 450,000 to 650,000 distinct CDR3 sequences, approximately 20% of them present only once. Notes on this clonotype: Its antigen is as yet unknown.

Study-wide results and limits: Shrinking CD4+ clones were chiefly CM and EM; CD8+ ones were chiefly EMRA. Clones that contracted from day 15 to 85 were balanced CD4/CD8, while later expanders leaned CD4+.

The CDR3 is made up of 12 amino acids. Per germline, CDR1 DFQATT and CDR2 SNEGSKA (reference sequence). The sequencing input was PBMCs or a T cell subset sorted from them (not recorded which). This TCR was sampled from an adult woman who had mild COVID-19 (a few samples of this study predate the infection). Cell type and time point are not known. This chain uses TRBV20-1 with TRBJ2-7; TRBD2 matches at 8 bases. The CDR3 DNA reads as TGCAGGGCACAGCGGGAGAAGGTCGAGCAGTACTTC. This gives the protein CRAQREKVEQYF.